This TCR beta chain was profiled in a study of blood T cell repertoires in COVID-19. Assay used: immunoSEQ multiplex PCR; TCRdb lists only in-frame clones, some missing. The data show around 25,000 clones, with about 83% seen just once and roughly 25% held by the top ten. V shed 4 bases and J shed 0 bases, with 14 bases lying between them. This CDR3 contains 16 residues. Germline values: CDR1 SGHTA, CDR2 FQGNSA. What was sequenced was peripheral blood. The rearrangement links TRBV7-2 to TRBJ2-3, with D unclear. The sequence was collected from a man aged 70-80 years with active COVID-19. The CDR3 DNA reads TGTGCCAGCAGCTCCGGTACGGTCCGTAGCACAGATACGCAGTATTTT. Amino acid sequence: CASSSGTVRSTDTQYF.